These T cell receptor beta chains were read from a single sample in a study of blood T cell repertoires in COVID-19. The method was immunoSEQ multiplex PCR; TCRdb's version includes in-frame clones alone and lacks a portion of them. The table lists some 270,000 clones, about 90% of them singletons. Sequences were obtained from PBMCs or T cells enriched from blood (not recorded which). These receptors all stem from a woman aged 40 to 50 who had been exposed to COVID-19. Both conserved end residues are part of each CDR3. D genes are given only for firm matches.

D: -; V: TRBV5-1; J: TRBJ2-1; CDR3: CASTGSEGGNEQFF
D: TRBD1; V: TRBV14; J: TRBJ2-7; CDR3: CASSHPGQGYEQYF
D: -; V: TRBV28; J: TRBJ1-5; CDR3: CASSPRGGAYSNQPQHF
D: TRBD1; V: TRBV5-1; J: TRBJ2-5; CDR3: CASSLGVGQGTQETQYF
D: -; V: TRBV7-3; J: TRBJ2-3; CDR3: CASSFQGSRTDTQYF
D: -; V: TRBV6-2/TRBV6-3; J: TRBJ1-2; CDR3: CASSPPGDNYGYTF
D: TRBD1; V: TRBV4-2; J: TRBJ1-3; CDR3: CASSQEGQGGSRNTIYF
D: -; V: TRBV7-9; J: TRBJ1-4; CDR3: CASSTSGTTNEKLFF
D: -; V: TRBV5-4; J: TRBJ1-1; CDR3: CASRTDGTEAFF
D: TRBD2; V: TRBV6-4; J: TRBJ2-2; CDR3: CASSGLADTGELFF
D: -; V: TRBV27; J: TRBJ1-5; CDR3: CASSLSKRGDNQPQHF
D: TRBD1; V: TRBV5-1; J: TRBJ1-1; CDR3: CASSTGQVNTEAFF
D: TRBD2; V: TRBV5-4; J: TRBJ2-7; CDR3: CASSLVSGGYEQYF
D: -; V: TRBV29-1; J: TRBJ2-5; CDR3: CSVRPGEETQYF
D: TRBD1; V: TRBV6-5; J: TRBJ1-2; CDR3: CASSLNRGLWGYTF
D: TRBD1; V: TRBV11-2; J: TRBJ2-5; CDR3: CASSLVSGQEKETQYF
D: TRBD2; V: TRBV2; J: TRBJ2-5; CDR3: CASRPGLASGETQYF
D: -; V: TRBV19; J: TRBJ1-4; CDR3: CASSNGVVRLGEKLFF
D: TRBD2; V: TRBV29-1; J: TRBJ2-1; CDR3: CSVGGVAGVPKTGEQFF
D: -; V: TRBV19; J: TRBJ1-2; CDR3: CASSIGQGGYGYTF
D: -; V: TRBV4-3; J: TRBJ2-1; CDR3: CASSQAASQAGSEQFF
D: -; V: TRBV2; J: TRBJ2-5; CDR3: CASSRERLQETQYF
D: -; V: TRBV7-8; J: TRBJ1-2; CDR3: CASSLRDGYTF
D: -; V: TRBV7-3; J: TRBJ1-2; CDR3: CASSPRGGAF
D: -; V: TRBV28; J: TRBJ1-1; CDR3: CASSFGGNTEAFF
D: TRBD2; V: TRBV10-3; J: TRBJ2-1; CDR3: CAISDSAGGDYNEQFF
D: TRBD1; V: TRBV28; J: TRBJ2-7; CDR3: CASSLAPDRANEQYF
D: -; V: TRBV18; J: TRBJ1-1; CDR3: CASSEVENTEAFF
D: TRBD2; V: TRBV9; J: TRBJ2-7; CDR3: CASSVSSGGTYEQYF
D: TRBD1; V: TRBV3-1/TRBV3-2; J: TRBJ1-2; CDR3: CATRQGPGTGVGYTF
D: TRBD2; V: TRBV10-1; J: TRBJ2-3; CDR3: CASSESGRGAVDTQYF
D: -; V: TRBV19; J: TRBJ1-1; CDR3: CASSISGIRTEAFF
D: -; V: TRBV30; J: TRBJ1-3; CDR3: CAWGQRNTIYF
D: -; V: TRBV4-2; J: TRBJ1-5; CDR3: CASSQAGDPNQPQHF
D: -; V: TRBV2; J: TRBJ2-2; CDR3: CASRVQGNTGELFF
D: TRBD2; V: TRBV3-1/TRBV3-2; J: TRBJ2-5; CDR3: CASSHNRRGGAKRETQYF
D: -; V: TRBV7-9; J: TRBJ1-1; CDR3: CASSSLKAPEAFF
D: -; V: TRBV7-8; J: TRBJ2-6; CDR3: CASSLANRVSGANVLTF
D: TRBD2; V: TRBV6-4; J: TRBJ2-1; CDR3: CASSGGTSGGYEQFF
D: -; V: TRBV6-4; J: TRBJ2-7; CDR3: CASSGGTGLYEQYF
D: TRBD1; V: TRBV5-1; J: TRBJ1-1; CDR3: CASSLTGVNTEAFF
D: -; V: TRBV6-5; J: TRBJ1-2; CDR3: CASSYSGRQPNYGYTF
D: TRBD1; V: TRBV7-2; J: TRBJ1-3; CDR3: CASSLGPTGAGNTIYF
D: -; V: TRBV6-5; J: TRBJ2-7; CDR3: CASGRGEQYF
D: -; V: TRBV2; J: TRBJ1-1; CDR3: CASSARGKLLNTEAFF
D: -; V: TRBV28; J: TRBJ2-1; CDR3: CASSLTNPTYNEQFF